The present entry profiles one T cell receptor beta chain with its context. This clonotype came up a few times. Its cognate antigen has yet to be identified. Base qualities are not provided; no much larger clone lies one nucleotide away. The germline V gene (reference sequence) provides CDR1 GTSNPN and CDR2 SVGIG. Trimming removed 3 bases from V and 7 bases from J; the gene matches leave 6 bases unexplained. The CDR3 spans 12 residues, from the cysteine through the phenylalanine. Only CDR3 DNA is held: 36 bases, read in frame from base 1. The data belong to a study of T-cell memory formation after mild COVID-19 (dated by TCRdb to about 2021). Some background on the complete study: Most TCR sequence clusters were specific to one of the two donors. T-cell clones expanding and contracting after mild COVID-19 in two donors were tracked by longitudinal TCRalpha and TCRbeta repertoire sequencing. The cohort was made up of two young adult volunteers, one female and one male, who were previously healthy. General findings and caveats noted by the study authors: Only two mild cases were covered in the study, and larger cohorts including severe cases with pre-infection samples were considered necessary. Contracting CD4+ clones turned up mainly in the CM and EM memory subsets, whereas EMRA was where CD8+ clones were enriched. Whether the second-wave clones peaking on day 37 were SARS-CoV-2 specific was not confirmed. From day 15 to 85, contracting clones showed balanced CD4/CD8 phenotypes, whereas a second wave of clones that expanded from day 15 to 37 leaned towards CD4+. Some responding clones were detected in pre-infection memory, which suggested that pre-existing cross-reactive memory T cells had joined the SARS-CoV-2 response.

The data were produced on an Illumina NovaSeq 6000. Using 5'RACE with constant-segment primers, TCRalpha and TCRbeta cDNA libraries were constructed, with sample barcodes and unique molecular identifiers added in the process. RNA was extracted from every sample with Trizol reagent. Amplification of the libraries took two PCR steps, and the second step added a second sample barcode plus Illumina TruSeq adapters. Libraries were sequenced on an Illumina NovaSeq with 2 x 150 bp paired-end reads. For the original study's pipeline: The reads were demultiplexed and collapsed into UMI-guided consensus sequences using migec v1.2.7. Using mixcr v2.1.11, UMI consensuses were aligned to TRA and TRB V and J templates and then assembled into clonotypes. A clonotype was counted as expanded or contracted only when both edgeR and NoisET called the clonotype significant, with the noise models trained on biological replicates. edgeR calls used a false discovery rate-adjusted p below 0.01 and a log2 fold-change threshold of 1. As an exploratory analysis of dynamics, PCA with hierarchical clustering was applied to max-normalized trajectories of the 1000 most abundant clonotypes. The CD4 or CD8 phenotype of responding clones was assigned using the separately sequenced CD4+ and CD8+ repertoires. In TCRdb, the public reads were trimmed at Q25 with fastp and aligned with MiXCR, with productive beta chains retained. A single entry per CDR3 protein holds the most common genes and DNA from its merged rows. The V and J calls and clone size are TCRdb's, not the authors'. This sample comprises over 500,000 distinct CDR3 sequences, roughly 17% of them detected only once. Clones ranked in the top ten supply about 8.6% of the sample.

Ficoll-Paque density gradient centrifugation was used to isolate PBMCs. The origin of this receptor is an adult woman who had mild COVID-19 (a few samples of this study predate the infection). The sample titles of this study are shuffled in the database, so cell type and time point are left out; the donor was told from shared clones. The sequencing input was PBMCs or a T cell subset sorted from them (not recorded which). The chain was built from TRBV30 and TRBJ2-7, with TRBD1 identical over 7 junction bases. CDR3 region: CAWSRQGWEQYF. The bases read TGTGCCTGGAGCCGACAGGGATGGGAGCAGTACTTC.